A single sample gave rise to the 9 T cell receptor beta chains below, sequenced in a study of cytomegalovirus exposure and HLA in healthy donors. 13 Jbeta primers and 60 Vbeta primers were used for the PCR. Clones were read by immunoSEQ multiplex PCR, and TCRdb kept only the in-frame ones, dropping some. The top ten clones hold less than 1.5% of a sample with some 180,000 clones, roughly 10% of them seen once. The sample taken for sequencing was PBMCs. The receptors shown here come from a woman aged 25-40 years in good health and CMV-seropositive.

The V call is TRBV21-1, the J call TRBJ2-7; no check of the table's D call, TRBD2, against the DNA was made. TRBV21-1 is termed a pseudogene. The length of the CDR3 is 15 residues. In DNA, the CDR3 is TGTGCCAGCAGCAAAGCTGGAGGGCCTCGCTACGAGCAGTACTTC. It encodes CASSKAGGPRYEQYF.

This clone was seen only a few times. Different DNA sequences within this sample yield the same CDR3. The V and J genes are TRBV5-1 and TRBJ1-2, with 8 bases identical to TRBD1. V shed 4 bases and J 4 bases; nucleotides not matched to a gene: 12. There are 16 residues in the CDR3. The V gene's germline CDR1 is SGHRS and CDR2 YFSETQ. CDR3 loop: CASSGTGATGAYGYTF. CDR3 in DNA: TGCGCCAGCAGCGGTACAGGAGCGACAGGGGCCTATGGCTACACCTTC.

This clone has only a few counts. The CDR3 ends on some other residue instead of the conserved phenylalanine or tryptophan, so this is likely a read error. This sequence joins TRBV30 and TRBJ2-2, with TRBD2 matching 8 bases. V shed 0 bases, J shed 5 bases, and the junction held 5 bases outside the gene matches. CDR3 length: 15 amino acids. The germline CDR1 and CDR2 sequences are GTSNPN and SVGIG (reference sequence). The CDR3 nucleotides are TGTGCCTGGAGTGTAGCGGGAGCGGTAACCGGGGAGCTGTTTGTT. Its translation is CAWSVAGAVTGELFV.

This clone came up a few times. V is TRBV18 and J is TRBJ2-7; 7 bases match TRBD2. Germline V gene data show CDR1 as KGHSH and CDR2 as LQKENI. The CDR3 length is 13 residues. The junction had 4 bases not matched to a gene; V was cut back by 4 bases and J by 4 bases. DNA of the CDR3: TGTGCCAGCTCACTGGGAGGGTCGTACGAGCAGTACTTC. This gives the protein CASSLGGSYEQYF.

V gene TRBV11-2 combines with J gene TRBJ2-7; D possibly corresponds to TRBD2 (6 bases). Between the trimmed V and J ends, which lost 5 bases and 3 bases, there was a span of 11 bases. From germline, CDR1 is SGHAT and CDR2 FQNNGV. The CDR3 runs 13 residues. CDR3 sequence reads: CASSRGLFYEQYF. In DNA form, the CDR3 reads TGTGCCAGCAGCCGGGGACTTTTCTACGAGCAGTACTTC.

The chain combines TRBV2 with TRBJ2-5; 8 bases match TRBD1. The J segment lost 5 bases and the V segment lost 3 bases, leaving 8 bases of the junction unmatched. This CDR3 has 15 residues. CDR1 SNHLY and CDR2 FYNNEI come from the germline V gene. In DNA form, the CDR3 reads TGTGCCAGCAGTGAGTCCAGGGGGCTTTGGGAGACCCAGTACTTC. Its protein is CASSESRGLWETQYF.

Here the CDR3 DNA reads TGTGCCAGCAATCAAGGACCTCCGGGGGACGAGCAGTACTTC. It codes for CASNQGPPGDEQYF. This chain uses TRBV5-4 with TRBJ2-7; D might be TRBD2 (6 bases). V lost 6 bases and J lost 5, with 18 bases in between. Germline V gene data show CDR1 as SGHNT and CDR2 as YYREEE (reference sequence). The CDR3 is made up of 14 amino acids.

This clone turned up a few times. The chain is built from TRBV6-1 and TRBJ1-5; 8 nucleotides match TRBD1. The junction had 4 bases not matched to a gene; V was cut back by 5 bases and J by 4 bases. The CDR3 spans 14 residues. Germline CDR1 reads MNHNS; CDR2 reads SASEGT. This CDR3 is CASSYTGGNQPQHF. CDR3 coding DNA: TGTGCCAGCAGTTATACAGGGGGGAATCAGCCCCAGCATTTT.

There are a few counts of this clone. This CDR3 is also generated by other DNA sequences in the sample. The V gene is TRBV7-8, the J gene TRBJ2-5; TRBD1 matches 7 bases. This CDR3 is 14 amino acids long. Germline CDR1 and CDR2: SGHVS and FQNEAQ. The V and J ends lost 5 bases and 2 bases, in that order; junction bases with no gene match: 5. CDR3 loop: CASSPRDRQETQYF. The CDR3 DNA reads TGTGCCAGCAGCCCCCGGGACAGACAAGAGACCCAGTACTTC.